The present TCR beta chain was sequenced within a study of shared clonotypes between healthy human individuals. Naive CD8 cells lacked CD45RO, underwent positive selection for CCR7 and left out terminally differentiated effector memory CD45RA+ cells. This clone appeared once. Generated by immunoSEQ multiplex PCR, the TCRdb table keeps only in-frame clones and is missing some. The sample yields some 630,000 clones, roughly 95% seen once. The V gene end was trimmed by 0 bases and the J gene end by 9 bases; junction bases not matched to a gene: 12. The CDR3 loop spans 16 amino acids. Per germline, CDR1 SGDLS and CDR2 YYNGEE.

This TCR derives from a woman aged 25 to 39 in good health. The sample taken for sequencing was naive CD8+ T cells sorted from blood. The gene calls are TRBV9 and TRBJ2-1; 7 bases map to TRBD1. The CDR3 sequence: CASSVEDRKLFGEQFF. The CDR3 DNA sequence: TGTGCCAGCAGCGTAGAGGACAGGAAACTGTTCGGTGAGCAGTTCTTC.